This T cell receptor (beta chain) was obtained from a study of molecular identifiers for immune sequencing clone quantification. The CDR3 extends over 16 amino acids. With 1 base removed from V and 2 bases from J, the gap between germline ends came to 16 bases. Germline V gene data show CDR1 as SGHKS and CDR2 as YYEKEE (reference sequence). TCRdb fed the PCR reads into MiXCR, producing one record per CDR3 protein. The profile shows around 470,000 distinct CDR3 sequences, roughly a fifth of them singletons. Source material: naive CD8+ T cells from blood, with Jurkat cell RNA spiked in. The subset was: FACS-sorted CD8+CD4-CCR7+CD45RA+ naive T cells. The sequence derives from a human donor in good health. Some libraries in this study had Jurkat cell RNA spiked in. The chain recombines TRBV5-5 with TRBJ2-7; no firm D call. Here the CDR3 DNA reads TGTGCCAGCAGCTTGTTGGACGGCCACTCAACCTACGAGCAGTACTTC. As protein: CASSLLDGHSTYEQYF.